The 9 T cell receptor beta chains given below trace back to one sample, sequenced in a study of cytomegalovirus exposure and HLA in healthy donors. Researchers ran the PCR with 60 Vbeta and 13 Jbeta primers. The table came from immunoSEQ multiplex PCR; TCRdb's copy has only in-frame clones and leaves some out. Among roughly 130,000 clones, roughly 80% were seen once, and the ten largest hold over 2%. Sequencing was done on a sample of PBMCs. Receptors originate from a young man in good health and CMV-seronegative.

This rearrangement joins TRBV2 to TRBJ2-7; D is perhaps TRBD2 (5 bases). Per the germline V gene, CDR1 is SNHLY and CDR2 is FYNNEI. V shed 2 bases and J shed 0 bases, with 11 bases lying between them. The CDR3 is made up of 15 amino acids. CDR3 region: CASSEIASSSYEQYF. In nucleotides, the CDR3 is TGTGCCAGCAGTGAAATAGCGTCGAGCTCCTACGAGCAGTACTTC.

The J gene is TRBJ2-2, the V gene TRBV9; 14 bases are shared with TRBD2. Looked up from germline, CDR1 is SGDLS and CDR2 is YYNGEE. The CDR3 has 20 residues. V dropped 4 bases and J dropped 1; count of bases not matched to a gene: 12. CDR3 sequence (DNA): TGTGCCAGCAGCCTAGCCGGGACTAGCGGGAGCGCCATGAACACCGGGGAGCTGTTTTTT. Its translation: CASSLAGTSGSAMNTGELFF.

Comment on this clone: The same CDR3 also results from other DNA sequences found in this sample. This sequence joins TRBV5-6 and TRBJ2-3, with 13 bases matching TRBD2. From germline, CDR1 is SGHDT and CDR2 YYEEEE. The length of the CDR3 is 19 residues. J lost 0 bases, V lost 0 bases, and 7 bases had no gene match. DNA for the CDR3: TGTGCCAGCAGCTTGGCCGGACTAGCGGGAGACTCTAGCACAGATACGCAGTATTTT. Amino acids: CASSLAGLAGDSSTDTQYF.

The genes are TRBV19 and TRBJ2-7, with D perhaps matching TRBD1 (5 bases). The CDR3 loop spans 12 amino acids. Germline CDR1 LNHDA, CDR2 SQIVND (reference sequence). The V end was cut by 4 bases, the J end by 3 bases, with 7 bases between. The CDR3 DNA reads as TGTGCCAGTAGTACCGACAGCTACGAGCAGTACTTC. As protein: CASSTDSYEQYF.

The gene calls are TRBV28 and TRBJ2-7; 10 bases fit TRBD1. The CDR3 totals 15 residues. Trimming removed 3 bases from V and 2 bases from J; junction bases left unmatched: 4. Germline CDR1 is MDHEN and CDR2 is SYDVKM. The CDR3 bases are TGTGCCAGCAGTTTGCCCGGGACAGGGGCCTACGAGCAGTACTTC. This sequence encodes CASSLPGTGAYEQYF.

The chain links TRBV7-9 to TRBJ2-2, with 11 bases identical to TRBD2. The CDR3 contains 17 residues. Germline V lookup: CDR1 SEHNR, CDR2 FQNEAQ (reference sequence). J was trimmed by 4 bases and V by 5 bases; bases with no gene match: 9. The CDR3 DNA sequence: TGTGCCAGCAGCCCTAATACCGGGACTAGCGGCACCGGGGAGCTGTTTTTT. It is translated as CASSPNTGTSGTGELFF.

The gene calls are TRBV6-5 and TRBJ2-7; 9 nucleotides line up with TRBD2. Germline V gene sequence: CDR1 MNHEY, CDR2 SVGAGI. CDR3 length: 13 amino acids. Germline trimming cut 6 bases from V and 9 bases from J; bases unmatched to any gene: 9. The CDR3 spells CASSKTRLAVQYF. The CDR3 DNA is TGTGCCAGCAGCAAAACAAGACTAGCGGTGCAGTACTTC.

This clone was counted only a few times. J is TRBJ1-1 and V is TRBV29-1; 8 nucleotides align to TRBD1. V gave up 6 bases and J gave up 0 bases; unmatched junction bases: 6. CDR1 is SQVTM and CDR2 is ANQGSEA in the germline V gene. The CDR3 spans 14 residues. CDR3 region: CSVYRGGVNTEAFF. CDR3 coding DNA: TGCAGCGTATACAGGGGGGGTGTGAACACTGAAGCTTTCTTT.

The sample holds a few counts of this clone. The chain has TRBV6-6 and TRBJ1-4; D remains ambiguous. The CDR3 consists of 15 residues. With 5 bases removed from V and 0 bases from J, the gap between germline ends came to 10 bases. Germline CDR1 and CDR2: MNHNY and SVGAGI (reference sequence). CDR3 region: CASSTPQATNEKLFF. The DNA for the CDR3 is TGTGCCAGCAGTACCCCGCAGGCAACTAATGAAAAACTGTTTTTT.